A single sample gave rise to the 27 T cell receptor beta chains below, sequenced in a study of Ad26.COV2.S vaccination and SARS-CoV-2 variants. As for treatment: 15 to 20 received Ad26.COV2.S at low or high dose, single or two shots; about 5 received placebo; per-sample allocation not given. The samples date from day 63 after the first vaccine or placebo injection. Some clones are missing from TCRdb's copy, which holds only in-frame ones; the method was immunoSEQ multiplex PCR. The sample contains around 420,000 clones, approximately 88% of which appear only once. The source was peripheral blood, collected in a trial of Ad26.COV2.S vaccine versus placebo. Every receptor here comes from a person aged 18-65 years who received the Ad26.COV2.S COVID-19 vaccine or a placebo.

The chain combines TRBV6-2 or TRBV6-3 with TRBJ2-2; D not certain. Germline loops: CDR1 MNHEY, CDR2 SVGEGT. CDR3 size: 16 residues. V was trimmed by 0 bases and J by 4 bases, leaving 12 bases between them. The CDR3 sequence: CASSYSSRLGTGELFF. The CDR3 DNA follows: TGTGCCAGCAGTTACTCTTCGAGACTGGGCACCGGGGAGCTGTTTTTT.

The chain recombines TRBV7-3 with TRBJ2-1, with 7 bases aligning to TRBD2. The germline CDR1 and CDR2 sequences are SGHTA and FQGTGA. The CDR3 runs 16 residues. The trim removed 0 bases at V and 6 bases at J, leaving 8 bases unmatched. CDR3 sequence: CASSLTVGTNFNEQFF. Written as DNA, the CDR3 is TGTGCCAGCAGCTTAACTGTGGGGACTAACTTCAATGAGCAGTTCTTC. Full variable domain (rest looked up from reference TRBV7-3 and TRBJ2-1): GAGVSQTPSNKVTEKGKYVELRCDPISGHTALYWYRQSLGQGPEFLIYFQGTGAADDSGLPNDRFFAVRPEGSVSTLKIQRTERGDSAVYLCASSLTVGTNFNEQFFGPGTRLTVL.

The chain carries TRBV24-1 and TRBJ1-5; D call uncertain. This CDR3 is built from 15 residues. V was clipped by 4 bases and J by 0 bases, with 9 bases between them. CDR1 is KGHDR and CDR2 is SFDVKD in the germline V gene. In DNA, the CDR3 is TGTGCCACCAGTGACCCCCGGGGTAGCAATCAGCCCCAGCATTTT. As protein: CATSDPRGSNQPQHF.

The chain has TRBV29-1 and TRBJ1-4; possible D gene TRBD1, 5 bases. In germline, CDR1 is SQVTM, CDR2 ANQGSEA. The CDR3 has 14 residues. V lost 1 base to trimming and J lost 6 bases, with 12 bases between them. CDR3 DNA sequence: TGCAGCGTTGAAGGCGGGCAGGGCGATGAAAAACTGTTTTTT. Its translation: CSVEGGQGDEKLFF.

The CDR3 is CASSLMGGYTEAFF. CDR3 sequence (DNA): TGTGCCAGCAGCTTAATGGGTGGCTACACTGAAGCTTTCTTT. The chain uses TRBV7-2 and TRBJ1-1; D is unclear. CDR3 length: 14 residues. The V gene lost 2 bases and the J gene lost 3 bases, with 10 bases spanning the gap. CDR1 SGHTA and CDR2 FQGNSA come from the germline V gene.

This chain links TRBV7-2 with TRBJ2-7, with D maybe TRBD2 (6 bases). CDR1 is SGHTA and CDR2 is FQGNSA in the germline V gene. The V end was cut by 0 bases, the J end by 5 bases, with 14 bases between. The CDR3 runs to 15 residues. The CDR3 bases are TGTGCCAGCAGCTTAGCTGCGGGGAGAAACGACGAGCAGTACTTC. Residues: CASSLAAGRNDEQYF.

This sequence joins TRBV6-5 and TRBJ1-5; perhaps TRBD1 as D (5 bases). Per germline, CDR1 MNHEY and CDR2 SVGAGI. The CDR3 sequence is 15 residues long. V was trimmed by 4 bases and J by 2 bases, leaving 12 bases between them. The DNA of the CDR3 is TGTGCCAGCAGTTGGTCCAGGGAAGGCAATCAGCCCCAGCATTTT. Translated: CASSWSREGNQPQHF.

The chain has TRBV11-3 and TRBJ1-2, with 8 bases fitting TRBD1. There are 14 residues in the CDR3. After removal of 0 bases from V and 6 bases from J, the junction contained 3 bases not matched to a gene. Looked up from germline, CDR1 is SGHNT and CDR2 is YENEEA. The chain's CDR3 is CASSLEGTGDGYTF. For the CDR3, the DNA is TGTGCCAGCAGCTTAGAGGGGACAGGTGATGGCTACACCTTC.

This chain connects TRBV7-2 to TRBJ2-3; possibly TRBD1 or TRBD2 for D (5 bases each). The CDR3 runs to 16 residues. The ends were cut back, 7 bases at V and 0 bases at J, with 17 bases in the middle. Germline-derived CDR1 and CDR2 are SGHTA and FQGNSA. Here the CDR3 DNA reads TGTGCCAGCATCGAACGGGGACGCACTAGCACAGATACGCAGTATTTT. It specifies CASIERGRTSTDTQYF.

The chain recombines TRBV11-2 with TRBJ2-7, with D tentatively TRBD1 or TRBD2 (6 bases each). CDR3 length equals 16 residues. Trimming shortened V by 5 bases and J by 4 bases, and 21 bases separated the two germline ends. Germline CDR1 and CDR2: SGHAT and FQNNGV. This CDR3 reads CASSLQNHRGAYEQYF. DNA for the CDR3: TGTGCCAGCAGCCTCCAAAATCATAGGGGGGCTTACGAGCAGTACTTC.

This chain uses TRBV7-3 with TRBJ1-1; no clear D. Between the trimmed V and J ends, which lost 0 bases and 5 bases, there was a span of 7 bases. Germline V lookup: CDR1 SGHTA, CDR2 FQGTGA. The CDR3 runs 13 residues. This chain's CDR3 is CASSLTGSTEAFF. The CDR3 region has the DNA TGTGCCAGCAGCTTAACAGGGTCGACTGAAGCTTTCTTT.

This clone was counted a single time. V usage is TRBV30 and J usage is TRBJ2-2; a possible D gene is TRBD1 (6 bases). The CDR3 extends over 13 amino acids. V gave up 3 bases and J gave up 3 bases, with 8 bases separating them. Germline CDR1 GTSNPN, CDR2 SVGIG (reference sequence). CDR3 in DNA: TGTGCCTGGAGCAGGGGATACACCGGGGAGCTGTTTTTT. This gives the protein CAWSRGYTGELFF.

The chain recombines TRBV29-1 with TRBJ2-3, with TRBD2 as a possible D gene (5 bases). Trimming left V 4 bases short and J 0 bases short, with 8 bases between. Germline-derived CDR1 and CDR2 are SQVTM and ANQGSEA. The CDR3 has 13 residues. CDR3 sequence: CSVGERSTDTQYF. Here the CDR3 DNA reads TGCAGCGTTGGGGAGCGAAGCACAGATACGCAGTATTTT.

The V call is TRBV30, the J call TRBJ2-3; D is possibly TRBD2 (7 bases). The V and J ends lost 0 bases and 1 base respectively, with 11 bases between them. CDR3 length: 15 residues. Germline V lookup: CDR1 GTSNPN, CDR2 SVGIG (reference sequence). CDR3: CAWSVGGGGTDTQYF. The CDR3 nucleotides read TGTGCCTGGAGTGTGGGCGGGGGCGGCACAGATACGCAGTATTTT.

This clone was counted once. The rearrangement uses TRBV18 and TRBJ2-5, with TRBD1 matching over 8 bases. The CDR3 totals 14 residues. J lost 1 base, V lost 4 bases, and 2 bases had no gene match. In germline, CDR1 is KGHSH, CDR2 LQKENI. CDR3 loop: CASSLDRGQETQYF. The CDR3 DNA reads TGTGCCAGCTCACTAGACAGGGGCCAAGAGACCCAGTACTTC.

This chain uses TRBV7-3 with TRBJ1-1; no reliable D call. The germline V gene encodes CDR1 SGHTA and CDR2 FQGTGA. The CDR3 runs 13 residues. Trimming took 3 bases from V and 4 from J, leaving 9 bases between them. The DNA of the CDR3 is TGTGCCAGCAGCTTCAGACCGGGCACTGAAGCTTTCTTT. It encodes CASSFRPGTEAFF. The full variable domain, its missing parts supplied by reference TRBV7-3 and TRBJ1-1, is GAGVSQTPSNKVTEKGKYVELRCDPISGHTALYWYRQSLGQGPEFLIYFQGTGAADDSGLPNDRFFAVRPEGSVSTLKIQRTERGDSAVYLCASSFRPGTEAFFGQGTRLTVV.

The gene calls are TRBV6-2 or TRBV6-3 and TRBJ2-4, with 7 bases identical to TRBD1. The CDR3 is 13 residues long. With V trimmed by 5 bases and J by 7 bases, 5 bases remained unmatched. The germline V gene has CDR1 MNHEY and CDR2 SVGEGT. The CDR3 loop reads CASSIQGYNIQYF. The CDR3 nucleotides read TGTGCCAGCAGTATACAGGGGTATAACATTCAGTACTTC.

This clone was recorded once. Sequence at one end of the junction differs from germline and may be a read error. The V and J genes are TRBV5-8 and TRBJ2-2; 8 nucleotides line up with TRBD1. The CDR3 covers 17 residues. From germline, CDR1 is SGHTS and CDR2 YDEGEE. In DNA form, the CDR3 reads TGTGCCAGCAGTTTGGTAATTAAGACAGGGGACACCGGGGAGCTGTTTTTT. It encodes CASSLVIKTGDTGELFF.

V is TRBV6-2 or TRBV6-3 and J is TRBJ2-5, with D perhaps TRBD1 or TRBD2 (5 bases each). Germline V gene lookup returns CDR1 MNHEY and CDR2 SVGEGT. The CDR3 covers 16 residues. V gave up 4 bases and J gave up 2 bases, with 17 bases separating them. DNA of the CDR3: TGTGCCAGCAGTTCCCCCCCGGGACGGTATCAAGAGACCCAGTACTTC. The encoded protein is CASSSPPGRYQETQYF.

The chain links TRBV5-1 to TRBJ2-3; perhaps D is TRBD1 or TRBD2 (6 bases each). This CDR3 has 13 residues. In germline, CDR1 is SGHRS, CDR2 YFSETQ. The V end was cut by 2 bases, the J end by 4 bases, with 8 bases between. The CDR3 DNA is TGCGCCAGCAGCTTACGGGGGCCAGATACGCAGTATTTT. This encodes CASSLRGPDTQYF.

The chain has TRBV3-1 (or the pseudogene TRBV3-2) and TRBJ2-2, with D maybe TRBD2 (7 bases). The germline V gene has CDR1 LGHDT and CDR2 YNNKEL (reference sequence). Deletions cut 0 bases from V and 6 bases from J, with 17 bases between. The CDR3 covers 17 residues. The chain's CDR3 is CASSQDLGRGRSGELFF. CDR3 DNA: TGTGCCAGCAGCCAAGATCTCGGGCGGGGGCGGTCCGGGGAGCTGTTTTTT.

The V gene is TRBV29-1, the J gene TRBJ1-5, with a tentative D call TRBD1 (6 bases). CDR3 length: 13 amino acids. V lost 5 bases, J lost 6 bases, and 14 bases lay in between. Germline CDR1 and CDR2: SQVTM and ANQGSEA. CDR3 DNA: TGCAGCGTTTTGGCAGGGGAAGGTCAGCCCCAGCATTTT. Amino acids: CSVLAGEGQPQHF.

The CDR3 DNA is TGTGCCAGCTACCACCGGGGGGCGCGGAATTCACCCCTCCACTTT. Encoded protein: CASYHRGARNSPLHF. The chain recombines TRBV28 with TRBJ1-6, with D possibly TRBD1 on 6 matching bases. CDR1 and CDR2 (germline): MDHEN, SYDVKM. The CDR3 length is 15 residues. Trimming took 8 bases from V and 7 from J, leaving 18 bases between them.

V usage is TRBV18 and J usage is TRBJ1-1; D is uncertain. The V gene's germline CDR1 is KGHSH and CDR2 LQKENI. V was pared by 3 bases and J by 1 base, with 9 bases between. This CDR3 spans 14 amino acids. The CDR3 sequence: CASSPGPWNTEAFF. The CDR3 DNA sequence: TGTGCCAGCTCACCCGGACCGTGGAACACTGAAGCTTTCTTT. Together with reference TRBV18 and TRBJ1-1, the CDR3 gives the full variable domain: NAGVMQNPRHLVRRRGQEARLRCSPMKGHSHVYWYRQLPEEGLKFMVYLQKENIIDESGMPKERFSAEFPKEGPSILRIQQVVRGDSAAYFCASSPGPWNTEAFFGQGTRLTVV.

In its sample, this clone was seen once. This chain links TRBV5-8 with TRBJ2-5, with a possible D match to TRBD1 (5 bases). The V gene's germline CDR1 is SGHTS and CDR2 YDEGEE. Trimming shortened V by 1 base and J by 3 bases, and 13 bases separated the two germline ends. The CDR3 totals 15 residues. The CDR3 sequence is CASSLYGTGKETQYF. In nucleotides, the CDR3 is TGTGCCAGCAGCTTGTATGGAACAGGAAAAGAGACCCAGTACTTC.

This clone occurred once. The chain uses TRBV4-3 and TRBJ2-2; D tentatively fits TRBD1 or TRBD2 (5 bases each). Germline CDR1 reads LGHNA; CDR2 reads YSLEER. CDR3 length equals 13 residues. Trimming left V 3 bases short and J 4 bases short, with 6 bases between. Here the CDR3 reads CASSQGVTGELFF. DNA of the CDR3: TGCGCCAGCAGCCAGGGGGTCACCGGGGAGCTGTTTTTT.

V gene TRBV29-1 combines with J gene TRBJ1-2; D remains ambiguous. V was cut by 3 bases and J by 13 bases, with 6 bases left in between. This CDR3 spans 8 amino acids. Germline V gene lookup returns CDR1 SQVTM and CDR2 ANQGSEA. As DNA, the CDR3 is TGCAGCGTTGAGGCCGCCACCTTC. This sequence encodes CSVEAATF.